These T cell receptor beta chains were read from a single sample in a study of cytomegalovirus exposure and HLA in healthy donors. The assay was immunoSEQ multiplex PCR, and TCRdb's table has in-frame clones only and misses some. This table holds about 190,000 clones, 81% found once. Specimen: PBMCs. These receptor sequences come from a man aged 50 or older in good health and CMV-seronegative. The CDR3 runs from the conserved cysteine through the conserved F or W. The D gene is left open where the match is weak. A row's size may be missing; if present it is once, few, many or a size class.

size	V	J	D	CDR3	DNA
few	TRBV4-2	TRBJ2-5	TRBD1	CASSQGQGAETQYF	TGTGCCAGCAGCCAAGGACAGGGGGCTGAGACCCAGTACTTC
few	TRBV9	TRBJ1-1	NA	CASSVRMGGNTEAFF	TGTGCCAGCAGCGTAAGGATGGGGGGAAACACTGAAGCTTTCTTT
NA	TRBV18	TRBJ1-3	NA	CASSPGAGAGNTIYF	TGTGCCAGCTCACCGGGTGCTGGGGCCGGAAACACCATATATTTT
few	TRBV15	TRBJ1-2	NA	CATSRDRGGGYTF	TGTGCCACCAGCAGAGACAGGGGTGGTGGCTACACCTTC
NA	TRBV7-9	TRBJ2-7	NA	CASSLGGPFYEQYF	TGTGCCAGCAGCTTGGGGGGACCCTTTTACGAGCAGTACTTC
few	TRBV2	TRBJ1-5	NA	CASTGSYNQPQHF	TGTGCCAGCACGGGGTCTTACAATCAGCCCCAGCATTTT
NA	TRBV5-1	TRBJ1-6	NA	CASSLAPAGYNSPLHF	TGCGCCAGCAGCTTGGCGCCGGCAGGCTACAATTCACCCCTCCACTTT
NA	TRBV2	TRBJ1-2	TRBD1	CASSPIQQGAHGYTF	TGTGCCAGCAGCCCGATCCAACAGGGGGCCCATGGCTACACCTTC
NA	TRBV6-5	TRBJ2-2	NA	CASSQQGPNTGELFF	TGTGCCAGCAGTCAACAGGGCCCGAACACCGGGGAGCTGTTTTTT
NA	TRBV30	TRBJ2-7	TRBD2	CAWSVGPRGDF	TGTGCCTGGAGTGTAGGGCCTCGGGGGGACTTC
NA	TRBV6-5	TRBJ1-1	NA	CASSETTGENTEAFF	TGTGCCAGCAGCGAGACCACGGGGGAAAACACTGAAGCTTTCTTT
NA	TRBV5-1	TRBJ2-5	NA	CASSLQGNKETQYF	TGCGCCAGCAGCTTGCAGGGAAACAAGGAGACCCAGTACTTC
NA	TRBV10-2	TRBJ2-5	TRBD1	CASSESDRGQETQYF	TGCGCCAGCAGTGAGTCTGACAGGGGCCAAGAGACCCAGTACTTC
NA	TRBV11-1	TRBJ2-7	TRBD1	CASSLGGGVLYEQYF	TGTGCCAGCAGCTTAGGAGGGGGCGTCCTCTACGAGCAGTACTTC
NA	TRBV6-5	TRBJ2-3	TRBD2	CASRGTSGGGTQYF	TGTGCCAGCAGGGGGACTAGCGGGGGTGGTACGCAGTATTTT
NA	TRBV7-2	TRBJ1-1	NA	CASSPFTEAFF	TGTGCCAGCAGCCCCTTCACTGAAGCTTTCTTT
NA	TRBV11-3	TRBJ2-1	NA	CASSLYRSSYNEQFF	TGTGCCAGCAGCCTATACAGGAGCTCCTACAATGAGCAGTTCTTC
few	TRBV2	TRBJ1-5	TRBD1	CASSFSRDREGNQPQHF	TGTGCCAGCAGCTTCTCCCGGGACAGGGAAGGGAATCAGCCCCAGCATTTT
few	TRBV7-9	TRBJ2-7	TRBD2	CASSLGSGGAHEQYF	TGTGCCAGCAGCTTAGGGAGCGGGGGGGCCCACGAGCAGTACTTC
NA	TRBV5-8	TRBJ2-3	TRBD2	CASSFSGVYTDTQYF	TGTGCCAGCAGCTTTAGCGGGGTCTACACAGATACGCAGTATTTT
few	TRBV7-2	TRBJ1-5	NA	CASSHQSEPQHF	TGTGCCAGCAGCCATCAGAGCGAGCCCCAGCATTTT
NA	TRBV9	TRBJ1-1	NA	CASSVVNGRAGGAFF	TGTGCCAGCAGCGTAGTAAATGGGAGGGCGGGAGGAGCTTTCTTT
NA	TRBV30	TRBJ1-3	NA	CAWSRQEYSNSGNTIYF	TGTGCCTGGAGTCGGCAGGAATACTCTAACTCTGGAAACACCATATATTTT
NA	TRBV5-6	TRBJ2-5	TRBD2	CASTTRGGLETQYF	TGTGCCAGCACCACCCGGGGGGGATTGGAGACCCAGTACTTC
few	TRBV4-3	TRBJ2-4	NA	CASSQPYSGPKNIQYF	TGCGCCAGCAGCCAGCCGTACTCGGGTCCCAAAAACATTCAGTACTTC